These 19 T cell receptor beta chains share one sample of origin, sequenced in a study of T cells in Graves' hyperthyroidism and ophthalmopathy. Amplification yielded TCR beta CDR3 regions, with RNA transcripts as the source. The primer set for the first-round RT-PCR of the TCR CDR3 was HTBI. TCRdb redid the calling of the multiplex PCR reads with MiXCR, one entry per CDR3 protein. The profile shows a few hundred thousand distinct CDR3 sequences, more than 14% of them singletons. Sequenced sample: blood. These receptors originate from a woman under 40 with Graves' ophthalmopathy.

This clonotype was detected many times. This rearrangement joins TRBV7-9 to TRBJ2-3, with D perhaps matching TRBD2 (6 bases). The V end lost 5 bases, the J end lost 2 bases, and 32 bases lay between the germline ends. CDR3 length: 21 residues. Germline values: CDR1 SEHNR, CDR2 FQNEAQ (reference sequence). Here the CDR3 reads CASSIKGIRGKGVATTDTQYF. CDR3 coding DNA: TGTGCCAGCAGCATAAAAGGTATACGGGGGAAAGGCGTAGCCACCACAGATACGCAGTATTTT.

This clonotype was seen many times. The chain is built from TRBV28 and TRBJ2-7; D may be TRBD1 (5 bases). The V and J ends lost 7 bases and 4 bases respectively, with 14 bases between them. CDR3 length: 13 residues. The germline CDR1 and CDR2 sequences are MDHEN and SYDVKM. CDR3 nucleotide sequence: TGTGCCAGCATGGGCCAGGGCTCGTACGAGCAGTACTTC. The encoded protein is CASMGQGSYEQYF.

This clonotype was recorded at least ten times. The chain combines TRBV6-1 with TRBJ2-1; no clear D. The CDR3 spans 15 residues. Germline V lookup: CDR1 MNHNS, CDR2 SASEGT. Deletions cut 2 bases from V and 0 bases from J, with 8 bases between. The CDR3 DNA sequence: TGTGCCAGCAGTGAAACGGAGAGCTCCTACAATGAGCAGTTCTTC. Residues: CASSETESSYNEQFF.

The genes are TRBV20-1 and TRBJ2-6; D is undetermined. The CDR3 extends over 14 amino acids. Trimming left V 3 bases short and J 1 base short, with 7 bases between. CDR1 is DFQATT, CDR2 SNEGSKA, per germline (reference sequence). The CDR3 here is CSASPGSGANVLTF. The CDR3 nucleotides read TGCAGTGCTAGCCCCGGGTCTGGGGCCAACGTCCTGACTTTC.

The rearrangement links TRBV28 to TRBJ1-1, with a weak D call TRBD1 (5 bases). V lost 7 bases and J lost 2, with 23 bases in between. The CDR3 totals 17 residues. Germline V gives CDR1 MDHEN, CDR2 SYDVKM. DNA of the CDR3: TGTGCCAGCAATGACCCCAATGCGGCGGGGGGAAACACTGAAGCTTTCTTT. It translates to CASNDPNAAGGNTEAFF.

A word on this clonotype: This may come from a read error, since a much larger clone is one base off. The rearrangement links TRBV2 to TRBJ2-3; a weak D match, TRBD1 (5 bases). Germline CDR1 reads SNHLY; CDR2 reads FYNNEI. The CDR3 totals 15 residues. Between the trimmed V and J ends, which lost 6 bases and 8 bases, there was a span of 21 bases. The CDR3 DNA follows: TGTGCCAGCAGGTTGGATGGGGCAATAACCCTTACGCAGTATTTT. Translating it yields CASRLDGAITLTQYF.

As regards this clonotype: The junction departs from the called germline gene at one end, perhaps through a read error. The CDR3 nucleotides are TGCAGTGAGGGTCTGGGGTTCGATTTAGTGAACACTGATGCTTTCTTT. This codes for CSEGLGFDLVNTDAFF. The rearrangement links TRBV20-1 to TRBJ1-1; D remains unclear. The CDR3 runs 16 residues. Per the germline V gene, CDR1 is DFQATT and CDR2 is SNEGSKA (reference sequence).

This clonotype occurred once. The chain employs TRBV19 and TRBJ1-6; 7 nucleotides agree with TRBD1. Looked up from germline, CDR1 is LNHDA and CDR2 is SQIVND (reference sequence). The CDR3 extends over 20 amino acids. The V and J ends lost 4 bases and 0 bases, in that order; junction bases with no gene match: 15. This CDR3 is CASSTRINRQGSSYNSPLHF. The CDR3 nucleotides read TGTGCCAGTAGTACACGGATCAACCGACAGGGAAGCTCCTATAATTCACCCCTCCACTTT.

The gene calls are TRBV2 and TRBJ2-2; TRBD2 matches at 10 bases. Losses at the gene ends were 5 bases for V and 7 bases for J; bases not matched to a gene: 1. Germline CDR1 reads SNHLY; CDR2 reads FYNNEI. The CDR3 is made up of 13 amino acids. This CDR3 is CASSLAGGGELFF. The CDR3 DNA reads TGTGCCAGCAGTTTAGCGGGGGGCGGGGAGCTGTTTTTT.

In this sample, this clonotype turned up many times. V usage is TRBV6-1 and J usage is TRBJ1-4; 7 nucleotides agree with TRBD1. CDR3 length: 14 amino acids. CDR1 MNHNS and CDR2 SASEGT come from the germline V gene. V lost 6 bases, J lost 7 bases, and 8 bases stayed unmatched. This CDR3 is CASSQTGSSEKLFF. As DNA, the CDR3 is TGTGCCAGCAGCCAGACAGGGTCGAGTGAAAAACTGTTTTTT.

This clonotype was observed at least ten times. The chain has TRBV5-1 and TRBJ1-1, with a weak D call TRBD1 (6 bases). V lost 6 bases and J 4 bases, leaving 16 bases between the germline ends. The germline V gene has CDR1 SGHRS and CDR2 YFSETQ. The CDR3 has 14 residues. In DNA form, the CDR3 reads TGCGCCAGCACATCAGGGGTCGCGGGCACTGAAGCTTTCTTT. Encoded protein: CASTSGVAGTEAFF.

This clonotype appeared many times. The chain joins TRBV19 to TRBJ2-5; TRBD2 agrees at 8 bases. V gave up 6 bases and J gave up 2 bases; unmatched junction bases: 11. CDR3 length equals 16 residues. Germline assignment: CDR1 LNHDA and CDR2 SQIVND (reference sequence). CDR3 loop: CASRNRGGQGQETQYF. The CDR3, as DNA: TGTGCCAGTAGAAACCGGGGGGGGCAAGGTCAAGAGACCCAGTACTTC.

This clonotype was found many times. V is TRBV2 and J is TRBJ1-4, with D possibly matching TRBD1 (6 bases). This CDR3 has 14 amino acids. The germline CDR1 and CDR2 sequences are SNHLY and FYNNEI. Trimming took 7 bases from V and 4 from J, leaving 13 bases between them. The CDR3 nucleotides read TGTGCCAGCAAAGGCAGGGGCGGTAATGAAAAACTGTTTTTT. It is translated as CASKGRGGNEKLFF. Based on the CDR3 plus reference TRBV2 and TRBJ1-4, the full variable domain is EPEVTQTPSHQVTQMGQEVILRCVPISNHLYFYWYRQILGQKVEFLVSFYNNEISEKSEIFDDQFSVERPDGSNFTLKIRSTKLEDSAMYFCASKGRGGNEKLFFGSGTQLSVL.

This clonotype has ten or more counts. The chain has TRBV12-5 and TRBJ1-1; TRBD1 aligns across 9 bases. This CDR3 is built from 14 residues. The V gene end was trimmed by 6 bases and the J gene end by 6 bases; junction bases not matched to a gene: 8. CDR1 LGHNT and CDR2 FRNRAP come from the germline V gene. The CDR3 nucleotides are TGTGCTAGTGGACCGGCGACAGGGGGTCCTGAAGCTTTCTTT. This codes for CASGPATGGPEAFF.

Ten or more counts support this clonotype. V and J are TRBV10-3 and TRBJ1-5; a weak D match, TRBD1 (6 bases). V dropped 6 bases and J dropped 4 bases, with 16 bases sitting between them. This CDR3 is 15 amino acids long. CDR1 ENHRY and CDR2 SYGVKD come from the germline V gene. The chain's CDR3 is CAISLGQGSNQPQHF. The CDR3 coding sequence is TGTGCCATCAGCCTCGGGCAGGGGTCAAATCAGCCCCAGCATTTT.

This clonotype came up many times. The CDR3 sequence: CSARRTENSPLHF. The CDR3 DNA is TGCAGTGCTAGAAGGACAGAGAATTCACCCCTCCACTTT. V gene TRBV20-1 combines with J gene TRBJ1-6; possible D gene TRBD1, 6 bases. Trimming pared 2 bases from V and 7 bases from J, leaving 9 bases between. CDR3 length: 13 amino acids. Per the germline V gene, CDR1 is DFQATT and CDR2 is SNEGSKA (reference sequence).

This clonotype was counted at least ten times. The J gene is TRBJ2-7, the V gene TRBV11-2; 7 nucleotides agree with TRBD1. The junction had 3 bases not matched to a gene; V was cut back by 3 bases and J by 4 bases. The CDR3 spans 13 residues. Germline values: CDR1 SGHAT, CDR2 FQNNGV. The CDR3 loop reads CASSLGQIYEQYF. The DNA for the CDR3 is TGTGCCAGCAGCTTGGGACAGATATACGAGCAGTACTTC.

This clonotype was picked up one time. One end of the junction varies from germline; a read error may be responsible. The rearrangement uses TRBV7-9 and TRBJ1-1; the D gene is possibly TRBD1 (5 bases). This CDR3 is built from 14 residues. CDR1 and CDR2 (germline): SEHNR, FQNEAQ (reference sequence). The CDR3 DNA sequence: TGTGCCAGCAGCCCAGGACAAGCGAACACTGAATCTTTCTTT. It specifies CASSPGQANTESFF.

Notes on this clonotype: A much larger clone differs from this one at a single base, so this may be a read error. V is TRBV6-2 or TRBV6-3 and J is TRBJ2-1; 9 nucleotides agree with TRBD2. With V trimmed by 5 bases and J by 7 bases, 12 bases remained unmatched. This CDR3 comprises 16 residues. CDR1 MNHEY and CDR2 SVGEGT come from the germline V gene. The CDR3 DNA reads as TGTGCCAGCAGTCTATCCGTAGCGGGGGTTCCAAATGAGCAGTTCTTC. Amino acid sequence: CASSLSVAGVPNEQFF.